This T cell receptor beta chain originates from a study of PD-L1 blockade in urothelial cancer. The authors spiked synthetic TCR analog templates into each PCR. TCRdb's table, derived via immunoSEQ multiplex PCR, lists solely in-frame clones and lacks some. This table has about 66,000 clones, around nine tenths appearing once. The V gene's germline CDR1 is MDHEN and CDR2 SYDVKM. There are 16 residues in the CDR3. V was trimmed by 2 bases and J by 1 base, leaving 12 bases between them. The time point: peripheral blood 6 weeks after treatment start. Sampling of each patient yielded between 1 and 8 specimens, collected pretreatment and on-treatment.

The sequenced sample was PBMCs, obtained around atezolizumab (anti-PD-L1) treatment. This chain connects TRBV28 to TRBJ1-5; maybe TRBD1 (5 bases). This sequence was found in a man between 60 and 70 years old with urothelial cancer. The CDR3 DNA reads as TGTGCCAGCAGTTTACCGGGGGGGACGAGCAATCAGCCCCAGCATTTT. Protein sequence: CASSLPGGTSNQPQHF.